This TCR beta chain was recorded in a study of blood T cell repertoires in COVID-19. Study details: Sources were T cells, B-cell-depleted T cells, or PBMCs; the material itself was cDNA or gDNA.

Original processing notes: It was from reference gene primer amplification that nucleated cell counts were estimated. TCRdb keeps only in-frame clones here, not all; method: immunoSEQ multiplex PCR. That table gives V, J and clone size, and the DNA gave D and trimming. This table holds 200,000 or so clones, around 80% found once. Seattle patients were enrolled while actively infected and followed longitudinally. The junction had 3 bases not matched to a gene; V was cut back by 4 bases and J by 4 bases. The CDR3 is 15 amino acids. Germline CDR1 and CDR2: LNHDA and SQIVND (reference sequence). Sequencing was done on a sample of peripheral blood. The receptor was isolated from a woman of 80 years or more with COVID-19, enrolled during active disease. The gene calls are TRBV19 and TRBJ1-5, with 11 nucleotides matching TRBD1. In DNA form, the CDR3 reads TGTGCCAGTAGTACCGGGACAGGGGGAAATCAGCCCCAGCATTTT. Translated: CASSTGTGGNQPQHF.